Each of the 20 T cell receptor beta chains below was sequenced from the same sample in a study of blood T cell repertoires in COVID-19. Assay: immunoSEQ multiplex PCR; the TCRdb copy retains only in-frame clones and omits some. Among 20,000 to 25,000 clones listed, over 70% were seen once. The specimen sequenced was peripheral blood. These receptors were collected from a man older than 75 with active or convalescent COVID-19.

The CDR3 spells CASSGLAGGRGEQYF. As DNA, the CDR3 is TGTGCCAGCAGCGGACTAGCGGGGGGAAGAGGCGAGCAGTACTTC. The genes are TRBV9 and TRBJ2-7; TRBD2 matches 13 bases. CDR1 is SGDLS and CDR2 is YYNGEE in the germline V gene. The V and J ends lost 3 bases and 6 bases, in that order; junction bases with no gene match: 6. The CDR3 has 15 residues.

This rearrangement joins TRBV4-3 to TRBJ2-3; tentative D call: TRBD2 (7 bases). V lost 4 bases, J lost 0 bases, and 17 bases lay in between. Germline loops: CDR1 LGHNA, CDR2 YSLEER. The CDR3 has 17 amino acids. CDR3 in DNA: TGCGCCAGCAGCCCTCGAGGGGGGGGCCTGAGCACAGATACGCAGTATTTT. Its translation is CASSPRGGGLSTDTQYF.

The chain uses TRBV6-5 and TRBJ1-6, with 7 bases that match TRBD1. The V and J ends lost 4 bases and 10 bases, in that order; junction bases with no gene match: 7. From germline, CDR1 is MNHEY and CDR2 SVGAGI. The CDR3 runs 14 residues. The CDR3: CASSLDRVGSPLHF. CDR3 DNA: TGTGCCAGCAGTTTAGACAGGGTTGGCTCACCCCTCCACTTT.

The V call is TRBV4-1, the J call TRBJ1-2; TRBD1 matches at 7 bases. After removal of 4 bases from V and 5 bases from J, the junction contained 16 bases not matched to a gene. The CDR3 sequence is 17 residues long. Germline values: CDR1 MGHRA, CDR2 YSYEKL. The CDR3 nucleotides read TGCGCCAGCAGCCCTGCTGGTCTCCGGGACAGACTTTATGGCTACACCTTC. Protein: CASSPAGLRDRLYGYTF.

The V and J genes are TRBV7-9 and TRBJ1-1, with D uncertain. Trimming removed 1 base at V and 11 bases at J, with 11 bases between. CDR3 length: 12 residues. Germline loops: CDR1 SEHNR, CDR2 FQNEAQ (reference sequence). For the CDR3, the DNA is TGTGCCAGCAGCTTAGTCTCAGGTGGCGCTTTCTTT. Translating it yields CASSLVSGGAFF.

This clone was recorded only once. The CDR3 nucleotides read TGTGCCAGCAGTGTGTCGCGGACAGGGGGGAACACCATATATTTT. Amino acids: CASSVSRTGGNTIYF. The chain recombines TRBV2 with TRBJ1-3, with 10 bases aligning to TRBD1. CDR3 length: 15 amino acids. Germline values: CDR1 SNHLY, CDR2 FYNNEI. V shed 4 bases and J 7 bases; nucleotides not matched to a gene: 7.

V gene TRBV19 combines with J gene TRBJ2-1; 10 bases fit TRBD2. The length of the CDR3 is 16 residues. The germline V gene encodes CDR1 LNHDA and CDR2 SQIVND (reference sequence). V was clipped by 5 bases and J by 9 bases; unmatched bases: 13. The CDR3 DNA sequence: TGTGCCAGTAGTGCGTATACTAGCGGGGTCGGTCGTGAGCAGTTCTTC. Amino acids: CASSAYTSGVGREQFF.

This sequence joins TRBV5-1 and TRBJ2-2, with 10 bases that match TRBD1. V shed 3 bases and J 3 bases; nucleotides not matched to a gene: 5. The CDR3 has 16 amino acids. CDR1 is SGHRS and CDR2 is YFSETQ in the germline V gene. The CDR3 region has the DNA TGCGCCAGCAGCTCGGGACAGGGGCCGTACACCGGGGAGCTGTTTTTT. Translation gives CASSSGQGPYTGELFF.

J is TRBJ2-4 and V is TRBV6-2 or TRBV6-3; no clear D. Germline CDR1 MNHEY, CDR2 SVGEGT. V was pared by 5 bases and J by 3 bases, with 11 bases between. CDR3 length: 14 residues. CDR3 sequence: CASSRQVGKNIQYF. Written as DNA, the CDR3 is TGTGCCAGCAGTCGCCAGGTTGGCAAAAACATTCAGTACTTC.

V is TRBV6-4 and J is TRBJ2-1; TRBD2 matches at 10 bases. CDR1 is MRHNA and CDR2 is SNTAGT in the germline V gene. V shed 6 bases, J shed 4 bases, and the junction held 6 bases outside the gene matches. The CDR3 extends over 15 amino acids. CDR3 sequence (DNA): TGTGCCAGCAGAGAAACTAGCGGGGCTTACAATGAGCAGTTCTTC. It is translated as CASRETSGAYNEQFF.

This clone is termed medium-sized (0.01 to 0.1%). The V gene is TRBV7-9, the J gene TRBJ2-7; D possibly corresponds to TRBD2 (6 bases). V was cut by 2 bases and J by 3 bases, with 14 bases left in between. CDR1 is SEHNR and CDR2 is FQNEAQ in the germline V gene (reference sequence). The CDR3 contains 15 residues. CDR3 loop: CASSLSGRHDYEQYF. In DNA form, the CDR3 reads TGTGCCAGCAGCTTATCCGGGAGACACGACTACGAGCAGTACTTC.

The V call is TRBV10-3, the J call TRBJ2-1; TRBD2 matches 7 bases. Trimming cost V 5 bases and J 5 bases; bases outside gene matches: 6. The V gene's germline CDR1 is ENHRY and CDR2 SYGVKD. The CDR3 covers 14 residues. CDR3 coding DNA: TGTGCCATCAGTTCAAGACTAGCCGACAATGAGCAGTTCTTC. Translating gives CAISSRLADNEQFF.

The chain links TRBV29-1 to TRBJ2-3, with D possibly matching TRBD2 (6 bases). Germline assignment: CDR1 SQVTM and CDR2 ANQGSEA. Trimming removed 5 bases at V and 5 bases at J, with 14 bases between. The CDR3 is 13 residues long. The DNA of the CDR3 is TGCAGCGTTAACGGGGGAGGAGAAGATACGCAGTATTTT. Amino acid sequence: CSVNGGGEDTQYF.

The rearrangement joins TRBV2 to TRBJ2-7, with 7 bases matching TRBD1. From germline, CDR1 is SNHLY and CDR2 FYNNEI. CDR3 length: 15 amino acids. J gave up 6 bases and V 6 bases, and 14 bases lay outside the gene matches. The CDR3 coding sequence is TGTGCCAGCAGATCACAGGGGATTGGGTTTGCCGAGCAGTACTTC. As protein: CASRSQGIGFAEQYF.

V and J are TRBV18 and TRBJ2-2, with D maybe TRBD1 (5 bases). Germline V gene sequence: CDR1 KGHSH, CDR2 LQKENI. The V end lost 5 bases, the J end lost 5 bases, and 12 bases lay between the germline ends. The CDR3 sequence is 14 residues long. CDR3 region: CASSMAGWTGELFF. The CDR3, as DNA: TGTGCCAGCTCAATGGCAGGGTGGACCGGGGAGCTGTTTTTT.

CDR3: CASSPCRGREQYF. The DNA of the CDR3 is TGTGCCAGCAGCCCTTGTCGGGGTCGCGAGCAGTACTTC. This rearrangement joins TRBV21-1 to TRBJ2-7; TRBD2, as called in the table, went unchecked against the DNA. TRBV21-1 is a pseudogene locus. This CDR3 has 13 amino acids.

Only a few counts were recorded for this clone. The chain joins TRBV11-2 to TRBJ2-5; D is possibly TRBD1 (5 bases). Germline V gene data show CDR1 as SGHAT and CDR2 as FQNNGV. This CDR3 comprises 14 residues. V was cut by 3 bases and J by 4 bases, with 12 bases left in between. The CDR3 sequence is CASSFRVLGETQYF. The CDR3 DNA follows: TGTGCCAGCAGCTTCAGGGTATTGGGAGAGACCCAGTACTTC.

The V call is TRBV2, the J call TRBJ1-5; 7 nucleotides agree with TRBD1. The CDR3 is 13 residues long. With V trimmed by 7 bases and J by 5 bases, 5 bases remained unmatched. In germline, CDR1 is SNHLY, CDR2 FYNNEI. The CDR3 DNA follows: TGTGCCAGCAACCTAGGACAGGATCAGCCCCAGCATTTT. It specifies CASNLGQDQPQHF. The full variable domain, rest sourced from reference TRBV2 and TRBJ1-5, is EPEVTQTPSHQVTQMGQEVILRCVPISNHLYFYWYRQILGQKVEFLVSFYNNEISEKSEIFDDQFSVERPDGSNFTLKIRSTKLEDSAMYFCASNLGQDQPQHFGDGTRLSIL.

The chain links TRBV19 to TRBJ2-7; 10 bases map to TRBD2. This CDR3 is 14 amino acids long. Germline lookup yields CDR1 LNHDA and CDR2 SQIVND (reference sequence). V trimming: 3 bases; J trimming: 3 bases; junction bases outside the gene matches: 2. CDR3 sequence: CASSISGRGYEQYF. CDR3 nucleotides: TGTGCCAGTAGTATCAGCGGGAGGGGCTACGAGCAGTACTTC. Full variable domain (rest looked up from reference TRBV19 and TRBJ2-7): DGGITQSPKYLFRKEGQNVTLSCEQNLNHDAMYWYRQDPGQGLRLIYYSQIVNDFQKGDIAEGYSVSREKKESFPLTVTSAQKNPTAFYLCASSISGRGYEQYFGPGTRLTVT.

V gene TRBV7-7 combines with J gene TRBJ2-7, with a tentative D call TRBD1 (5 bases). Trimming took off 5 bases at V and 2 bases at J, with 16 bases between the two ends. The CDR3 extends over 15 amino acids. Germline CDR1 is SSHAT and CDR2 is FNYEAQ (reference sequence). CDR3 loop: CASSLTTGATYEQYF. As DNA, the CDR3 is TGTGCCAGCAGCCTTACTACAGGCGCCACCTACGAGCAGTACTTC.